This T cell receptor (beta chain) derives from a study of T cell responses to AZD1222 COVID-19 vaccine. Using immunoSEQ multiplex PCR, the repertoire was profiled, and TCRdb retains in-frame clones only, with some absent. Among about 75,000 clones listed, around 87% were seen once. Of note for this clone: Its cognate antigen is unknown.

Germline trimming cut 1 base from V and 4 bases from J; bases unmatched to any gene: 5. Per germline, CDR1 SGHNT and CDR2 YYREEE (reference sequence). CDR3 size: 16 residues. Findings of the study overall: Unmutated regions of variants are reportedly targeted by nearly half of spike-specific TCRs. White British ancestry dominated among donors, who included more females, and clonal diversity was possibly underestimated.

The gene calls are TRBV5-4 and TRBJ2-2; 9 bases are shared with TRBD2. The receptor was derived from an adult who received the AZD1222 COVID-19 vaccine. The sequences come from peripheral blood, collected 28 days after the second AZD1222 dose. Here the CDR3 DNA reads TGTGCCAGCAGCTTGTTGGCGGGGGGGTCCACCGGGGAGCTGTTTTTT. Translated: CASSLLAGGSTGELFF.